This is a list of T cell receptor beta chains from one sample in a study of T cells after yellow fever vaccination. TCRdb fed the 5' RACE reads into MiXCR, producing one record per CDR3 protein. The data hold some 420,000 distinct CDR3 sequences, with around a sixth observed a single time. Material: PBMCs, obtained before the yellow fever booster vaccination. These receptors all stem from a man aged 18 to 29 who received the YFV17D yellow fever vaccine. CDR3s include the opening cysteine and the closing phenylalanine or tryptophan. Each record gives: clone size, V gene, J gene, CDR3 length, D gene, CDR3 protein, CDR3 DNA. A D gene is named only where the DNA matches it firmly. Expanded clones are given a class, and other clones once, few, many or no size at all.

few	TRBV20-1	TRBJ2-2	11	-	CSASRAGELFF	TGCAGTGCTAGTCGGGCCGGGGAGCTGTTTTTT
few	TRBV20-1	TRBJ2-5	13	-	CSALPETAETQYF	TGCAGTGCTCTTCCGGAGACCGCAGAGACCCAGTACTTC
many	TRBV5-1	TRBJ1-6	16	-	CASSESIEVSSSPLHF	TGCGCCAGCAGCGAGAGTATCGAGGTCTCTAGTTCACCCCTCCACTTT
-	TRBV4-1	TRBJ2-3	16	-	CASSQEVQTYTDTQYF	TGCGCCAGCAGCCAAGAGGTGCAGACCTACACAGATACGCAGTATTTT
-	TRBV3-1	TRBJ1-3	14	-	CASSQGQIGNTIYF	TGTGCCAGCAGCCAAGGACAGATTGGAAACACCATATATTTT
-	TRBV18	TRBJ2-3	16	TRBD1	CASSPGTGRNTDTQYF	TGTGCCAGCTCACCAGGGACAGGGAGGAACACAGATACGCAGTATTTT
few	TRBV28	TRBJ1-2	16	-	CASSSYIGTPVRGYTF	TGTGCCAGCAGTTCCTATATAGGGACGCCAGTGCGTGGCTACACCTTC
-	TRBV2	TRBJ2-5	15	TRBD1	CASRFRQGSLETQYF	TGTGCCAGCAGATTTAGACAGGGGTCCTTGGAGACCCAGTACTTC
-	TRBV27	TRBJ2-1	15	TRBD2	CASSDTSGGYNEQFF	TGTGCCAGCAGTGATACTAGCGGGGGGTACAATGAGCAGTTCTTC
few	TRBV5-5	TRBJ1-5	16	TRBD1	CASSSDRVGSNQPQHF	TGTGCCAGCAGCTCAGACAGGGTGGGTAGCAATCAGCCCCAGCATTTT
-	TRBV15	TRBJ2-2	17	-	CATSRDGSTLYTGELFF	TGTGCCACCAGCAGAGATGGGAGCACGTTGTACACCGGGGAGCTGTTTTTT
few	TRBV7-3	TRBJ2-2	15	-	CASSLRTGGTGELFF	TGTGCCAGCAGCTTAAGAACAGGAGGCACCGGGGAGCTGTTTTTT
many	TRBV7-3	TRBJ2-5	14	TRBD1	CASSLTGGSETQYF	TGTGCCAGCAGCCTGACAGGGGGCAGTGAGACCCAGTACTTC
few	TRBV6-6	TRBJ1-2	14	-	CASSYSQGHYGYTF	TGTGCCAGCAGTTACTCACAGGGTCACTATGGCTACACCTTC
-	TRBV19	TRBJ1-2	13	-	CASTGRVFYGYTF	TGTGCCAGTACTGGCCGGGTATTCTATGGCTACACCTTC
few	TRBV7-9	TRBJ2-1	17	TRBD1	CASSSTIDRGVTNEQFF	TGTGCCAGCAGCTCGACCATCGACAGGGGGGTGACCAATGAGCAGTTCTTC
few	TRBV12-3/TRBV12-4	TRBJ2-2	13	-	CASRRSRAGELFF	TGTGCCAGCAGACGGAGCCGTGCCGGGGAGCTGTTTTTT
-	TRBV29-1	TRBJ1-1	12	-	CIAHPGDTEAFF	TGCATCGCACACCCCGGTGACACTGAAGCTTTCTTT
few	TRBV20-1	TRBJ1-5	13	TRBD1	CSATDQGGQPQHF	TGCAGTGCTACTGACCAGGGGGGTCAGCCCCAGCATTTT
few	TRBV30	TRBJ2-1	12	TRBD2	CAWTSGGAKRFF	TGTGCCTGGACTAGCGGGGGGGCCAAGCGGTTCTTC
few	TRBV12-3/TRBV12-4	TRBJ2-5	14	TRBD1	CASRSRGYQETQYF	TGTGCCAGCAGGTCCAGGGGGTACCAAGAGACCCAGTACTTC
few	TRBV12-5	TRBJ2-1	16	-	CASGSSLVGTYNEQFF	TGTGCTAGTGGTTCTTCGCTAGTAGGTACCTACAATGAGCAGTTCTTC